These 16 T cell receptor beta chains originate from one sample sequenced in a study of cytomegalovirus exposure and HLA in healthy donors. In the PCR, 60 Vbeta and 13 Jbeta primers were used. Profiling relied on immunoSEQ multiplex PCR, and the TCRdb table lists in-frame clones only, not all of them. This sample has about 160,000 clones, with around four fifths found just once. The specimen sequenced was PBMCs. These receptor sequences come from a woman aged 50 to 60 in good health and CMV-seronegative.

This clone was seen once. The rearrangement joins TRBV19 to TRBJ2-7, with 7 bases that match TRBD1. With V trimmed by 3 bases and J by 3 bases, 8 bases remained unmatched. The CDR3 totals 15 residues. The germline gives CDR1 LNHDA, CDR2 SQIVND (reference sequence). CDR3 sequence: CASSISRDRYYEQYF. The CDR3 nucleotides read TGTGCCAGTAGTATCAGCCGGGACAGATACTACGAGCAGTACTTC.

The chain carries TRBV5-6 and TRBJ2-1, with 13 bases aligning to TRBD2. The CDR3 spans 14 residues. Trimming at V came to 7 bases and at J to 4 bases, leaving 2 bases not matched to a gene. CDR1 and CDR2 (germline): SGHDT, YYEEEE. The CDR3 DNA is TGTGCCAGCGGACTAGCGGGAGCGTACAATGAGCAGTTCTTC. Its protein product is CASGLAGAYNEQFF.

This rearrangement joins TRBV27 to TRBJ2-3, with TRBD2 matching 7 bases. Germline V gives CDR1 MNHEY, CDR2 SMNVEV (reference sequence). V lost 2 bases and J lost 0; bases outside the gene matches: 5. This CDR3 is 16 amino acids long. CDR3 protein: CASSLGLDTSTDTQYF. The CDR3 DNA reads as TGTGCCAGCAGTTTAGGACTAGATACTAGCACAGATACGCAGTATTTT.

The chain couples TRBV5-4 to TRBJ2-1, with TRBD2 matching over 11 bases. Germline V gene sequence: CDR1 SGHNT, CDR2 YYREEE (reference sequence). Trimming cost V 4 bases and J 4 bases; bases outside gene matches: 7. The CDR3 runs to 16 residues. CDR3 sequence: CASSEALAGGYNEQFF. DNA for the CDR3: TGTGCCAGCAGCGAGGCCCTAGCGGGGGGATACAATGAGCAGTTCTTC. Supplemented by reference TRBV5-4 and TRBJ2-1, the full variable domain reads ETGVTQSPTHLIKTRGQQVTLRCSSQSGHNTVSWYQQALGQGPQFIFQYYREEENGRGNFPPRFSGLQFPNYSSELNVNALELDDSALYLCASSEALAGGYNEQFFGPGTRLTVL.

DNA for the CDR3: TGTGCCAGTAGTATCCGACTAGCGGGAGTAACAGATACGCAGTATTTT. This gives the protein CASSIRLAGVTDTQYF. This chain links TRBV19 with TRBJ2-3, with TRBD2 matching 12 bases. The CDR3 runs to 16 residues. V lost 3 bases and J lost 3; bases outside the gene matches: 4. Germline V gene lookup returns CDR1 LNHDA and CDR2 SQIVND (reference sequence).

This clone was seen a few times. The gene calls are TRBV5-1 and TRBJ1-4; D may be TRBD1 (5 bases). Trimming removed 3 bases from V and 8 bases from J, with 17 bases in between. This CDR3 contains 15 residues. CDR1 SGHRS and CDR2 YFSETQ come from the germline V gene. The CDR3 here is CASSWGGKGSEKLFF. CDR3 bases: TGCGCCAGCAGCTGGGGGGGGAAGGGTAGCGAAAAACTGTTTTTT.

V usage is TRBV11-3 and J usage is TRBJ2-1, with 9 bases fitting TRBD2. V dropped 2 bases and J dropped 4; count of bases not matched to a gene: 3. The V gene's germline CDR1 is SGHNT and CDR2 YENEEA. The CDR3 totals 15 residues. The CDR3, as DNA: TGTGCCAGCAGCTTAACTCTAGCGGGATACAATGAGCAGTTCTTC. Translating gives CASSLTLAGYNEQFF.

This clone came up a few times. The chain joins TRBV28 to TRBJ2-4; 8 bases agree with TRBD1. V dropped 6 bases and J dropped 6; count of bases not matched to a gene: 10. Germline CDR1 and CDR2: MDHEN and SYDVKM. This CDR3 region has 15 residues. CDR3 in DNA: TGTGCCAGCAGGGATAAAAAGACAGGGGCAAACATTCAGTACTTC. This sequence encodes CASRDKKTGANIQYF.

This chain uses TRBV5-1 with TRBJ2-3; 9 nucleotides line up with TRBD2. The V gene's germline CDR1 is SGHRS and CDR2 YFSETQ. Germline trimming cut 0 bases from V and 6 bases from J; bases unmatched to any gene: 5. There are 15 residues in the CDR3. CDR3 coding DNA: TGCGCCAGCAGCTTGGGTCTAGCGGGGAGCGATACGCAGTATTTT. This translates into CASSLGLAGSDTQYF.

In its sample, this clone was seen a few times. This chain links TRBV5-6 with TRBJ2-2, with TRBD1 matching over 11 bases. This CDR3 has 16 amino acids. With V trimmed by 4 bases and J by 6 bases, 8 bases remained unmatched. Per the germline V gene, CDR1 is SGHDT and CDR2 is YYEEEE. In nucleotides, the CDR3 is TGTGCCAGCAGCAGGGACAGGGGGAACTTTGCCGGGGAGCTGTTTTTT. Protein product: CASSRDRGNFAGELFF.

Notes on this clone: The germline gene is not matched at one end of the junction; a read error may be the cause. The chain links TRBV25-1 to TRBJ2-4; 11 bases are a match to TRBD2. The CDR3 extends over 11 amino acids. CDR1 is MGHDK, CDR2 SYGVNS, per germline. The CDR3 protein is CASSETSGDSF. The CDR3 DNA follows: TGTGCCAGCAGTGAGACTAGCGGGGACTCATTC.

J is TRBJ2-1 and V is TRBV7-6; 10 nucleotides align to TRBD2. V shed 4 bases, J shed 6 bases, and the junction held 6 bases outside the gene matches. The V gene's germline CDR1 is SGHVS and CDR2 FNYEAQ. The CDR3 is made up of 15 amino acids. The CDR3 bases are TGTGCCAGCAGCTCCCTAGCGGGAGCCACCAATGAGCAGTTCTTC. Translation: CASSSLAGATNEQFF.

Comments on this clone: The CDR3 does not close with the conserved phenylalanine or tryptophan, likely indicating a read error. The CDR3 DNA sequence: TGCGCCAGTTCCCAAGGGGGTGAAGGGAATACGCAGTATTTG. Amino acids: CASSQGGEGNTQYL. The chain couples TRBV4-3 to TRBJ2-3; D possibly corresponds to TRBD1 (6 bases). The V and J ends lost 9 bases and 7 bases respectively, with 20 bases between them. CDR1 and CDR2 (germline): LGHNA, YSLEER. The CDR3 loop spans 14 amino acids.

The chain employs TRBV19 and TRBJ2-7, with 8 bases matching TRBD2. The CDR3 sequence is 14 residues long. In germline, CDR1 is LNHDA, CDR2 SQIVND (reference sequence). Losses at the gene ends were 5 bases for V and 4 bases for J; bases not matched to a gene: 7. The CDR3 region has the DNA TGTGCCAGTAGTCGCGGCCTAGCGGGTTACGAGCAGTACTTC. Protein sequence: CASSRGLAGYEQYF.

This clone showed up just once. This sequence joins TRBV5-1 and TRBJ2-5, with 7 bases that match TRBD2. The closer fit of TRBJ2-7 to the DNA end suggests the J call may be wrong. Per germline, CDR1 SGHRS and CDR2 YFSETQ. The CDR3 has 14 residues. The CDR3 loop is CASRYKRGDHEQYF. The CDR3 coding sequence is TGCGCCAGCAGATACAAGCGGGGCGACCACGAGCAGTACTTC.

The chain links TRBV5-1 to TRBJ2-7, with D perhaps matching TRBD1 (5 bases). The CDR3 is made up of 20 amino acids. Germline values: CDR1 SGHRS, CDR2 YFSETQ. Trimming took off 0 bases at V and 2 bases at J, with 27 bases between the two ends. For the CDR3, the DNA is TGCGCCAGCAGCTTGGCCCCCCCCGTAGACTTAGACAGAACAACCTACGAGCAGTACTTC. This encodes CASSLAPPVDLDRTTYEQYF.